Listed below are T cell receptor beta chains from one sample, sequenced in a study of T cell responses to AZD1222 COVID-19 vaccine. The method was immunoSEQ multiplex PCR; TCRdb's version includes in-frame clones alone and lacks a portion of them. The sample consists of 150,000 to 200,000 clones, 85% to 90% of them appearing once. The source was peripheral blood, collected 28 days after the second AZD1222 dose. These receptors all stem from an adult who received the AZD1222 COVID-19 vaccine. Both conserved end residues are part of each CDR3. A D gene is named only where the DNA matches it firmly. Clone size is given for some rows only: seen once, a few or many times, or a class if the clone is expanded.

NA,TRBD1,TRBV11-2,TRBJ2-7,TGTGCCAGCAGGTGGACAGGGGATTACGAGCAGTACTTC,CASRWTGDYEQYF
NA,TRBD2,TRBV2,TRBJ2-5,TGTGCCAGAAAAGGACTAGCGGGGGTGGAGACCCAGTACTTC,CARKGLAGVETQYF
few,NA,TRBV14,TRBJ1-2,TGTGCCAGCAGCCAAGATAGGACAGCCTATGGCTACACCTTC,CASSQDRTAYGYTF
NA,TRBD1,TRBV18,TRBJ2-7,TGTGCCAGCTCACCTCTCGGGACAGGGAACGAGCAGTACTTC,CASSPLGTGNEQYF
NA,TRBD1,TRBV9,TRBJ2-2,TGTGCCAGCAGCAGACAGGGGGCGGGCACCGGGGAGCTGTTTTTT,CASSRQGAGTGELFF
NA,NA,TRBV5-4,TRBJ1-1,TGTGCCAGCAGCCCCGGGCCGAACACTGAAGCTTTCTTT,CASSPGPNTEAFF
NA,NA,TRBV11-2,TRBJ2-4,TGTGCCAGCAGCCCCATCTTGGACCGTTTCAAAAACATTCAGTACTTC,CASSPILDRFKNIQYF
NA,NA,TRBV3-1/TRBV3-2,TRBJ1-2,TGTGCCAGCAGCTTAGACAGCTATGGCTACACCTTC,CASSLDSYGYTF
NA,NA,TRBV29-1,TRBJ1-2,TGCAGCGTTGGTACGGGTGTGATAGGCGGCTACACCTTC,CSVGTGVIGGYTF
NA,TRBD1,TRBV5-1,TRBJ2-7,TGCGCCAGCAGCTTCCCGGGACAGGGTGGAGACGAGCAGTACTTC,CASSFPGQGGDEQYF
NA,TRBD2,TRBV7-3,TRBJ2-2,TGTGCCAGCAGCTTAACTAGCGGGGCGAACACCGGGGAGCTGTTTTTT,CASSLTSGANTGELFF
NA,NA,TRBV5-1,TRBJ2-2,TGCGCCAGCAGCTTGAACGGGGCTAACCCGAACACCGGGGAGCTGTTTTTT,CASSLNGANPNTGELFF
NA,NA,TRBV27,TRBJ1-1,TGTGCCAGCAGTTTATCCAGTCCTTTAAACACTGAAGCTTTCTTT,CASSLSSPLNTEAFF
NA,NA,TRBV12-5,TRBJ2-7,TGTGCTAGTGGTTGGACGGGTGAGGTTAGGGACGAGCAGTACTTC,CASGWTGEVRDEQYF
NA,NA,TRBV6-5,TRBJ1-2,TGTGCCAGCGGACAGAACTATGGCTACACCTTC,CASGQNYGYTF
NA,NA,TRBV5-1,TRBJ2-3,TGCGCCAGCAGCTGGTCGGGCAGCACAGATACGCAGTATTTT,CASSWSGSTDTQYF
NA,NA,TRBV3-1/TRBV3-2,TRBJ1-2,TGTGCCAGCAGCCCTTATGGGGGCGGCGAAGGCTACACCTTC,CASSPYGGGEGYTF
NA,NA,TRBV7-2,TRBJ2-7,TGTGCCAGCAGCTTCTTTCCCGGGGGGCCCTCCTACGAGCAGTACTTC,CASSFFPGGPSYEQYF
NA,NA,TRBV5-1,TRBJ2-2,TGCGCCAGCAGCTTCCCAGCCACCGGGGAGCTGTTTTTT,CASSFPATGELFF
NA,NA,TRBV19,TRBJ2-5,TGTGCCAGTAGTGCCCAAACTAGGACCTTTGGCGAGACCCAGTACTTC,CASSAQTRTFGETQYF
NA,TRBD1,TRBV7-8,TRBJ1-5,TGTGCCAGCAGCAGAAACCGGGACAGGGTTAGGGAGCCCCAGCATTTT,CASSRNRDRVREPQHF
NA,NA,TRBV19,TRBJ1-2,TGTGCCAGTAGTTCTCAGGCGCTTGGCTATGGCTACACCTTC,CASSSQALGYGYTF
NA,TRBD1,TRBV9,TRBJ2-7,TGTGCCAGCAGCGGCCGCGGGGACAGGGTACCCTACGAGCAGTACTTC,CASSGRGDRVPYEQYF
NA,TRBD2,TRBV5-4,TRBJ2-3,TGTGCCAGCAGCTTGTTTCTAGCGGGGGGAGATACGCAGTATTTT,CASSLFLAGGDTQYF
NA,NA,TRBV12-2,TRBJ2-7,TGTGCAAGTCGCCCCGGGACAGTTTACGAGCAGTACTTC,CASRPGTVYEQYF
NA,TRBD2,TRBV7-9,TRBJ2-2,TGTGCCAGCAGCTTAGAGGGACTAGCGGCCGGGGAGCTGTTTTTT,CASSLEGLAAGELFF
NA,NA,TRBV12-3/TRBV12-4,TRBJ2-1,TGTGCCAGCAGTTCCACCTCGGGGGAGCAGTTCTTC,CASSSTSGEQFF
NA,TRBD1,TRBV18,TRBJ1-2,TGTGCCAGCTCATCTGACAGGGGGCACTATGGCTACACCTTC,CASSSDRGHYGYTF
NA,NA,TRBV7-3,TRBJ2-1,TGTGCCAGCAGCTTAACAGTTAGGACGAGGACACACAATGAGCAGTTCTTC,CASSLTVRTRTHNEQFF
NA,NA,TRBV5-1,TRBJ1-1,TGCGCCAGCAGCTTGTCAGGAGGGAACACTGAAGCTTTCTTT,CASSLSGGNTEAFF
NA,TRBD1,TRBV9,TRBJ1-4,TGTGCCAGCAGCGTTGGGACAGGGGGATTTACAACTAATGAAAAACTGTTTTTT,CASSVGTGGFTTNEKLFF
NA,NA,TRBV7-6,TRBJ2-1,TGTGCCAGCAGCTTAGGGGCAGGGGTCTCTGCCGCAGCGTTCTTC,CASSLGAGVSAAAFF
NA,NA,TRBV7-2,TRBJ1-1,TGTGCCAGCAGCGACCCGGGACACCCGAACACTGAAGCTTTCTTT,CASSDPGHPNTEAFF
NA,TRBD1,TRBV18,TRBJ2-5,TGTGCCAGCTCACGACAGGGGGCTGAGACCCAGTACTTC,CASSRQGAETQYF
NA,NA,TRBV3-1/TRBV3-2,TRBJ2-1,TGTGCCAGCAGCCACCGCAGGCTGGGGAATGAGCAGTTCTTC,CASSHRRLGNEQFF
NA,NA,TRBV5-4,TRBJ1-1,TGTGCCAGCAGCTTGGCAGGATCGACTGAAGCTTTCTTT,CASSLAGSTEAFF
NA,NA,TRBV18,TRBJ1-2,TGTGCCAGCTCACCAGACCAAGCGGGCTACACCTTC,CASSPDQAGYTF
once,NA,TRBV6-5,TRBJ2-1,TGTGCCAGCAGTTGGGTCGGGGGCCTTACCTACAATGAGCAGTTCTTC,CASSWVGGLTYNEQFF
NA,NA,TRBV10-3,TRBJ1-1,TGTGCCGCCGGGCTGGGGCTTTCAGGGAGGAACACTGAAGCTTTCTTT,CAAGLGLSGRNTEAFF
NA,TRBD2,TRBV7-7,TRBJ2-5,TGTGCTAGCAGCTTAGCGGGGATAACCCAAGAGACCCAGTACTTC,CASSLAGITQETQYF
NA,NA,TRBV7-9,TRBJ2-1,TGTGCCAGCAGCTTACGGGGCCTTTACAATGAGCAGTTCTTC,CASSLRGLYNEQFF
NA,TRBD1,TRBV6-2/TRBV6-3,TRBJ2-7,TGTGCCAGCAGTTACCTGACAGGGGTTTACGAGCAGTACTTC,CASSYLTGVYEQYF
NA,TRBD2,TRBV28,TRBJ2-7,TGTGCCAGCAGTCCGACTAGCGGGGGCATGTTCTACGAGCAGTACTTC,CASSPTSGGMFYEQYF
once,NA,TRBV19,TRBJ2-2,TGTGCCAGTAGTAAGGGTATGGGCACCGGGGAGCTGTTTTTT,CASSKGMGTGELFF
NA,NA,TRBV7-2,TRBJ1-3,TGTGCCAGCAGCCGAGGCCCTGGAAACACCATATATTTT,CASSRGPGNTIYF
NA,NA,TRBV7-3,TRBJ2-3,TGTGCCAGCAGCTTAATGGCAGGGATGAGCACAGATACGCAGTATTTT,CASSLMAGMSTDTQYF
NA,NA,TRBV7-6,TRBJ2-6,TGTGCCAGCAGCTCTTACTCTGGGGCCAACGTCCTGACTTTC,CASSSYSGANVLTF
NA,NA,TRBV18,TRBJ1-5,TGTGCCAGCTCACCATCGTTCGGGGGGGGCAGTCAGCCCCAGCATTTT,CASSPSFGGGSQPQHF
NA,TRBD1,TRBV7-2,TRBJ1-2,TGTGCCAGCAGCTTAGGCAGGGGGTCTTACGGCTACACCTTC,CASSLGRGSYGYTF
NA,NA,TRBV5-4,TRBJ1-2,TGTGCCAGCGGTCGGACTGATTTCTATGGCTACACCTTC,CASGRTDFYGYTF
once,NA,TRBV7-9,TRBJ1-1,TGTGCCAGCAGCTTAGGCGACAACACTGAAGCTTTCTTT,CASSLGDNTEAFF
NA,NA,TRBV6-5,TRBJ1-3,TGTGCCAGCAGTTACGGTGGGCGAAGCTCTGGAAACACCATATATTTT,CASSYGGRSSGNTIYF
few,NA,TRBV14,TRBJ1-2,TGTGCCAGCAGCCAAGATTTCAGGTCGGGCGGCTACACCTTC,CASSQDFRSGGYTF
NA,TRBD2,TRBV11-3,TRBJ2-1,TGTGCCAGCAGCTTACAGTCTAGCGGGGTAAATGAGCAGTTCTTC,CASSLQSSGVNEQFF
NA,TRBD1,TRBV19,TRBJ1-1,TGTGCCAGTAGTATGGAGGGACAGGGCAGTACTGAAGCTTTCTTT,CASSMEGQGSTEAFF
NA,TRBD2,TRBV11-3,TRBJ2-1,TGTGCCAGCAGCTCGGGACTAGCGGGGGCGCCTCAGTTCTTC,CASSSGLAGAPQFF
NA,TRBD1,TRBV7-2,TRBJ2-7,TGTGCCAGCAGCATAGGGACAGGGCCCCTCTACGAGCAGTACTTC,CASSIGTGPLYEQYF
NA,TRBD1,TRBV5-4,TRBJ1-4,TGTGCCAGCAGCTCCGGGACAGGGGGAGGAAAACTGTTTTTT,CASSSGTGGGKLFF
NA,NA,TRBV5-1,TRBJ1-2,TGCGCCAGCAGCTTGGGGGGACTGACCTATGGCTACACCTTC,CASSLGGLTYGYTF